This entry lists 7 T cell receptor beta chains sequenced from one sample in a study of T cell changes during pregnancy in multiple sclerosis. Assay: immunoSEQ multiplex PCR; the TCRdb copy retains only in-frame clones and omits some. The table includes approximately 58,000 clones, 92% detected once. Sequenced material: peripheral blood, taken in the second trimester of pregnancy. These TCRs come from a female donor with multiple sclerosis, enrolled in a pregnancy study.

Only a few counts were recorded for this clone. The J gene is TRBJ2-7, the V gene TRBV28, with 10 bases identical to TRBD1. Germline V gene sequence: CDR1 MDHEN, CDR2 SYDVKM. The CDR3 has 14 residues. With V trimmed by 7 bases and J by 6 bases, 9 bases remained unmatched. DNA for the CDR3: TGTGCCAGCAAGAGGACAGGGGGAAGTGGCGAGCAGTACTTC. Protein product: CASKRTGGSGEQYF.

V and J are TRBV7-9 and TRBJ2-1; 11 nucleotides align to TRBD2. The germline V gene encodes CDR1 SEHNR and CDR2 FQNEAQ (reference sequence). V lost 4 bases, J lost 8 bases, and 7 bases stayed unmatched. This CDR3 has 15 amino acids. CDR3 residues: CASSSLAGAVDEQFF. DNA for the CDR3: TGTGCCAGCAGCTCACTAGCGGGAGCGGTCGATGAGCAGTTCTTC.

This chain links TRBV27 with TRBJ1-2; D unclear. Trimming took off 6 bases at V and 0 bases at J, with 11 bases between the two ends. The CDR3 extends over 14 amino acids. CDR1 is MNHEY and CDR2 is SMNVEV in the germline V gene (reference sequence). The CDR3 DNA sequence: TGTGCCAGCAGCGAGAAGTCCGCTAACTATGGCTACACCTTC. Its protein product is CASSEKSANYGYTF.

V is TRBV18 and J is TRBJ1-5; TRBD1 aligns across 9 bases. Looked up from germline, CDR1 is KGHSH and CDR2 is LQKENI. This CDR3 has 14 residues. Trimming cost V 6 bases and J 4 bases; bases outside gene matches: 4. DNA of the CDR3: TGTGCCAGCTCCCGGGACAGGGATAATCAGCCCCAGCATTTT. Amino acids: CASSRDRDNQPQHF.

The chain joins TRBV7-2 to TRBJ1-5, with D unclear. CDR3 size: 18 residues. Between the trimmed V and J ends, which lost 0 bases and 3 bases, there was a span of 18 bases. Looked up from germline, CDR1 is SGHTA and CDR2 is FQGNSA. For the CDR3, the DNA is TGTGCCAGCAGCTTAGCGAGATCCTCGAGACAAAACAATCAGCCCCAGCATTTT. This sequence encodes CASSLARSSRQNNQPQHF. The full variable domain, completed using reference TRBV7-2 and TRBJ1-5, is GAGVSQSPSNKVTEKGKDVELRCDPISGHTALYWYRQSLGQGLEFLIYFQGNSAPDKSGLPSDRFSAERTGGSVSTLTIQRTQQEDSAVYLCASSLARSSRQNNQPQHFGDGTRLSIL.

V and J are TRBV15 and TRBJ2-7; 7 positions match TRBD2. This CDR3 spans 11 amino acids. The trim removed 8 bases at V and 7 bases at J, leaving 5 bases unmatched. CDR1 and CDR2 from the germline V gene are LNHNV and YYDKDF (reference sequence). The DNA of the CDR3 is TGTGCCACCGGGAACGGGGGGGAGCAGTACTTC. Its protein is CATGNGGEQYF.

The chain combines TRBV27 with TRBJ2-3; TRBD1 aligns across 8 bases. Germline CDR1 is MNHEY and CDR2 is SMNVEV (reference sequence). CDR3 length: 13 amino acids. Trimming removed 3 bases from V and 6 bases from J; junction bases left unmatched: 2. In nucleotides, the CDR3 is TGTGCCAGCAGTTTGGACAGGGTTGATACGCAGTATTTT. Protein product: CASSLDRVDTQYF.